The 10 T cell receptor beta chains listed next were all sequenced from one sample in a study of T-cell memory formation after mild COVID-19. TCRdb used MiXCR to reprocess the 5' RACE reads, holding one entry per CDR3 protein. This table has around 300,000 distinct CDR3 sequences, roughly a fifth appearing once. What was sequenced was PBMCs or a T cell subset sorted from them (not recorded which). Receptor source: a man aged 18 to 30 who had mild COVID-19 (a few samples of this study predate the infection). Cell type and time point are not known.

This rearrangement joins TRBV12-3 or TRBV12-4 to TRBJ1-2, with D tentatively TRBD1 (5 bases). The CDR3 extends over 11 amino acids. V lost 8 bases to trimming and J lost 7 bases, with 11 bases between them. CDR3 loop: CASRGAGGYTF. As DNA, the CDR3 is TGTGCCAGCCGAGGGGCGGGTGGCTACACCTTC.

The V gene is TRBV2, the J gene TRBJ1-6; TRBD1 matches 7 bases. The germline V gene encodes CDR1 SNHLY and CDR2 FYNNEI. After removal of 6 bases from V and 8 bases from J, the junction contained 10 bases not matched to a gene. The CDR3 has 15 residues. The CDR3 DNA is TGTGCCAGCAGCCTTGGGACAGTCACGGATTCACCCCTCCACTTT. Residues: CASSLGTVTDSPLHF.

The chain carries TRBV4-1 and TRBJ2-3; TRBD2 is a possible D gene (5 bases). Trimming left V 4 bases short and J 9 bases short, with 14 bases between. Germline V gene sequence: CDR1 MGHRA, CDR2 YSYEKL. CDR3 length equals 13 residues. Here the CDR3 reads CASSPPGMSTQYF. CDR3 coding DNA: TGCGCCAGCAGCCCCCCCGGGATGTCAACGCAGTATTTT.

This clonotype was observed a few times. V and J are TRBV6-1 and TRBJ2-2; 7 bases are a match to TRBD2. Germline values: CDR1 MNHNS, CDR2 SASEGT. CDR3 length equals 15 residues. V gave up 0 bases and J gave up 5 bases; unmatched junction bases: 3. DNA for the CDR3: TGTGCCAGCAGTGAAGCGTACGGGGGGACCGGGGAGCTGTTTTTT. This codes for CASSEAYGGTGELFF.

This clonotype was detected a few times. The chain couples TRBV5-6 to TRBJ1-4; D remains unclear. Looked up from germline, CDR1 is SGHDT and CDR2 is YYEEEE. CDR3 size: 14 residues. Trimming took 2 bases from V and 7 from J, leaving 12 bases between them. The CDR3 DNA follows: TGTGCCAGCAGCTTTTTGACCGTCCGTGAAAAACTGTTTTTT. Translation gives CASSFLTVREKLFF.

The DNA for the CDR3 is TGTGCCAGCAGTGAACCCCCCAGTCCCCGCACAGATACGCAGTATTTT. Protein sequence: CASSEPPSPRTDTQYF. V is TRBV6-1 and J is TRBJ2-3; D remains unclear. V was cut by 2 bases and J by 1 base, with 13 bases left in between. The CDR3 is 16 amino acids. CDR1 is MNHNS and CDR2 is SASEGT in the germline V gene.

V usage is TRBV10-3 and J usage is TRBJ2-7; 7 nucleotides align to TRBD1. The V gene end was trimmed by 3 bases and the J gene end by 3 bases; junction bases not matched to a gene: 2. Germline-derived CDR1 and CDR2 are ENHRY and SYGVKD. This CDR3 comprises 13 residues. The chain's CDR3 is CAISDRDSYEQYV. The CDR3, as DNA: TGTGCCATCAGTGACCGGGACAGCTACGAGCAGTACGTC.

The J gene is TRBJ2-5, the V gene TRBV7-9, with 10 bases aligning to TRBD1. J lost 5 bases, V lost 5 bases, and 5 bases had no gene match. This CDR3 is 14 amino acids long. Germline V gives CDR1 SEHNR, CDR2 FQNEAQ (reference sequence). In DNA form, the CDR3 reads TGTGCCAGCAGCGAGACAGGGGGCGGGGAGACCCAGTACTTC. This codes for CASSETGGGETQYF.

This rearrangement joins TRBV5-1 to TRBJ2-1; D is uncertain. The CDR3 is 12 amino acids. Germline CDR1 is SGHRS and CDR2 is YFSETQ. V was clipped by 3 bases and J by 7 bases, with 8 bases between them. CDR3 nucleotides: TGCGCCAGCAGCTACCTAGTAAATGAGCAGTTCTTC. Protein: CASSYLVNEQFF.

This clonotype has at least ten counts. The DNA is omitted, as the CDR3 cannot be located on it reliably, and the CDR3 follows TCRdb's listing. The chain recombines TRBV20-1 with TRBJ1-2. Germline V lookup: CDR1 DFQATT, CDR2 SNEGSKA (reference sequence). The CDR3 extends over 13 residues, inclusive of both ends. This chain's CDR3 is CSAPRDFGAGYTF.